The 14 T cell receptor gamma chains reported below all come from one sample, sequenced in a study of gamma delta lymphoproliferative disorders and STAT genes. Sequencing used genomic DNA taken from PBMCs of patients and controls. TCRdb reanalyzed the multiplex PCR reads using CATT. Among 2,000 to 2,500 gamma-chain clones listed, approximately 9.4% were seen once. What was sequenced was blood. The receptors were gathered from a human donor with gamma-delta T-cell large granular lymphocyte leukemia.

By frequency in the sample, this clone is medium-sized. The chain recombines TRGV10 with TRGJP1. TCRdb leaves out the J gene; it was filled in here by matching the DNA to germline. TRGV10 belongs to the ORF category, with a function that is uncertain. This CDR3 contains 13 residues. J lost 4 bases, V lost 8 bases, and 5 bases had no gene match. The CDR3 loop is CAAWDYTGWFKIF. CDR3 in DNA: TGTGCTGCGTGGGACTACACTGGTTGGTTCAAGATATTT.

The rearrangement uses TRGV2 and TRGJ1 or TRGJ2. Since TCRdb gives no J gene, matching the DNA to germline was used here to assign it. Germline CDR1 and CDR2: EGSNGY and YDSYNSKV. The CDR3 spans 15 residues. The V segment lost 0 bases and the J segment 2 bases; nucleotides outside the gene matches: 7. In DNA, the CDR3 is TGTGCCACCTGGGACGGGCCGCTGGATTATTATAAGAAACTCTTT. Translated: CATWDGPLDYYKKLF.

This CDR3 is CATWDVRYKKLF. For the CDR3, the DNA is TGTGCCACCTGGGACGTCAGGTATAAGAAACTCTTT. J is TRGJ1 or TRGJ2 and V is TRGV2. The J gene comes from matching the DNA to germline here; TCRdb lacks it. The CDR3 runs 12 residues. V lost 2 bases and J lost 7; bases outside the gene matches: 5. The germline gives CDR1 EGSNGY, CDR2 YDSYNSKV.

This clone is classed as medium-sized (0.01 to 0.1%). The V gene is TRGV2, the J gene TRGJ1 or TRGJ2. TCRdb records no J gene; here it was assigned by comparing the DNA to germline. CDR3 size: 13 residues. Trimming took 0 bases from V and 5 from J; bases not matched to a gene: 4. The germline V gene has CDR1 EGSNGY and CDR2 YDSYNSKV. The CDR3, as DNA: TGTGCCACCTGGGACGGGCCGGATTATAAGAAACTCTTT. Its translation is CATWDGPDYKKLF.

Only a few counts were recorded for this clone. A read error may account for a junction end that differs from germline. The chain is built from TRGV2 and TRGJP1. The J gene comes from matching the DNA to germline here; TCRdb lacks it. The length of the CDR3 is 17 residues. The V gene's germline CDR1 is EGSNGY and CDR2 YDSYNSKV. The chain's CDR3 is CATWDGHRVTNGWFKIF. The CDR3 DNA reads TGTGCCACCTGGGACGGGCACAGAGTTACCAATGGTTGGTTCAAGATATTT.

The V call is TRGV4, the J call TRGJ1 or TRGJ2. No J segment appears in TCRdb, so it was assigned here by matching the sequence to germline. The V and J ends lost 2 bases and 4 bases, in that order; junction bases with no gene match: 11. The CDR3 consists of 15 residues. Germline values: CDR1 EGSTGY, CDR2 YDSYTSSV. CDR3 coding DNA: TGTGCCACCTGGGATGAGCCCCTTGCATATTATAAGAAACTCTTT. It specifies CATWDEPLAYYKKLF.

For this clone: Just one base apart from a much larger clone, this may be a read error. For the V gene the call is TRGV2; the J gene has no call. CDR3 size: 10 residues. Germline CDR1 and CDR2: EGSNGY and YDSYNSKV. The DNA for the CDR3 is TGTGCCACCTGGGGCGGGCTTCGGCTCTTT. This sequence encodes CATWGGLRLF.

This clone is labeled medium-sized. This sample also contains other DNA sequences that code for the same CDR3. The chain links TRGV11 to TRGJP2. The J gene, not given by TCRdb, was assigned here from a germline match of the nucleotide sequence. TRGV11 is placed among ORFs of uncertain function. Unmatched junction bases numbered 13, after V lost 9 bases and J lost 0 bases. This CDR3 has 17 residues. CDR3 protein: CACWPLGRYSSDWIKTF. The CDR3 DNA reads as TGTGCCTGCTGGCCGTTGGGCCGATATAGTAGTGATTGGATCAAGACGTTT.

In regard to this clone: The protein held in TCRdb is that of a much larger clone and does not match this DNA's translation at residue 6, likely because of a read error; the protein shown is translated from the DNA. The CDR3 DNA reads as TGTGCCTTGTGGGAGATGCGTGAGTTGGGCAAAAAAATCAAGGTATTT. Its protein product is CALWEMRELGKKIKVF. The chain employs TRGV9 and TRGJP. Here the J gene was assigned by germline matching of the DNA, as TCRdb has none. The CDR3 length is 16 residues. Germline values: CDR1 GITISATS, CDR2 ISYDGTV (reference sequence). V lost 3 bases and J lost 7; bases outside the gene matches: 6.

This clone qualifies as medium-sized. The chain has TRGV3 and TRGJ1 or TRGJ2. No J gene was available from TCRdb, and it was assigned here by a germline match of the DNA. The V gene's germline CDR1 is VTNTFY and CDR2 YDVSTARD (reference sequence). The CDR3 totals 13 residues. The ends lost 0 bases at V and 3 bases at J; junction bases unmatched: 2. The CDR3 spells CATWDRPYYKKLF. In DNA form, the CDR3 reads TGTGCCACCTGGGACAGGCCTTATTATAAGAAACTCTTT.

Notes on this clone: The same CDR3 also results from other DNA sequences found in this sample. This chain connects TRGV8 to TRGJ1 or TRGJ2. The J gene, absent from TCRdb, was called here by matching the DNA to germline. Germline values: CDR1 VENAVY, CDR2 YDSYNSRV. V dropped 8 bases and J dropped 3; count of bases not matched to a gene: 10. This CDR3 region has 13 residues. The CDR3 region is CATFQGAYYKKLF. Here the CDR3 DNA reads TGTGCCACCTTCCAAGGGGCTTATTATAAGAAACTCTTT.

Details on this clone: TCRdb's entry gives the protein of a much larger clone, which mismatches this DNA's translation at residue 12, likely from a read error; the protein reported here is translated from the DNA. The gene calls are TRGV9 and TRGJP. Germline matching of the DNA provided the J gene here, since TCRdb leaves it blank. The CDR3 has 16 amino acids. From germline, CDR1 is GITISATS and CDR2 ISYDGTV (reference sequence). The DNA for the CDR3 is TGTGCCTTGTGGGAGGTGCGTGAGTTGGGCAAAAGAATCAAGGTATTT. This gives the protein CALWEVRELGKRIKVF.

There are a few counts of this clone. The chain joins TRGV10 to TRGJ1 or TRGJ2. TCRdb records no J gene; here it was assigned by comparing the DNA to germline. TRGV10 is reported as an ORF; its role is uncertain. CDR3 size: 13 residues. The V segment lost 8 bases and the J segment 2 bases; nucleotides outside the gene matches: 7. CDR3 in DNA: TGTGCTGCGTGGGAATATTATTATTATAAGAAACTCTTT. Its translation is CAAWEYYYYKKLF.

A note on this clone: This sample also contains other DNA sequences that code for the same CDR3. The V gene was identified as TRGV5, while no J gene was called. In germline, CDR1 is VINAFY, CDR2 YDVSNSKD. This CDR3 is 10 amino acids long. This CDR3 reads CATWDNRKLF. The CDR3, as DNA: TGTGCCACCTGGGACAACAGGAAACTATTT.